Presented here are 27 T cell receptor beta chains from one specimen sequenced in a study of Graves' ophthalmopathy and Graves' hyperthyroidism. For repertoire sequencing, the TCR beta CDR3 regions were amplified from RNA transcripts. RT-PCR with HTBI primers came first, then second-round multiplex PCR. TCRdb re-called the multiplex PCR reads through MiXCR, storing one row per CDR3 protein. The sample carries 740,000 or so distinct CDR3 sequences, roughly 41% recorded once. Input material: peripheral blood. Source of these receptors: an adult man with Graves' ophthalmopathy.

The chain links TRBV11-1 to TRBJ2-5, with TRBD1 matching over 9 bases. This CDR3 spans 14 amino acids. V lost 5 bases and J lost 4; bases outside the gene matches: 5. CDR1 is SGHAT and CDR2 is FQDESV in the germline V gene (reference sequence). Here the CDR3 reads CASSPTGGTETQYF. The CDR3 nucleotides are TGTGCCAGCAGCCCGACAGGGGGAACAGAGACCCAGTACTTC. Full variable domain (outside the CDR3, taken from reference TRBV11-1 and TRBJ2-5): EAEVAQSPRYKITEKSQAVAFWCDPISGHATLYWYRQILGQGPELLVQFQDESVVDDSQLPKDRFSAERLKGVDSTLKIQPAELGDSAMYLCASSPTGGTETQYFGPGTRLLVL.

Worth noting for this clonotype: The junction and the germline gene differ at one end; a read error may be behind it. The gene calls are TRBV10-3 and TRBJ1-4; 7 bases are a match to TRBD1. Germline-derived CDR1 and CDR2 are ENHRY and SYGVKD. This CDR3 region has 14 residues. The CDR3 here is CASSDRGGSEKLFF. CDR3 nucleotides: TGTGCCAGCAGTGACCGAGGGGGCAGTGAAAAACTGTTTTTT.

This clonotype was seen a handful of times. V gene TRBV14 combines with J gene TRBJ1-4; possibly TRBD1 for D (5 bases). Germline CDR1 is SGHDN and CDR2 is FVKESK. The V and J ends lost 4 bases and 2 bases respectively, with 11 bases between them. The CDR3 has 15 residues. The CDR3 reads CASSPLGTTNEKLFF. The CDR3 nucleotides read TGTGCCAGCAGCCCTTTAGGGACTACTAATGAAAAACTGTTTTTT.

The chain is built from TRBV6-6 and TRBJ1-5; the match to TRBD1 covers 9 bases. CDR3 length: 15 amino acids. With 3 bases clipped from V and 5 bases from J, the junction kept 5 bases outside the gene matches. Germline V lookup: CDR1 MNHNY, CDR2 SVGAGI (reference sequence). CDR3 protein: CASSYGTGPDQPQHF. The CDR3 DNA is TGTGCCAGCAGTTATGGGACAGGGCCCGATCAGCCCCAGCATTTT.

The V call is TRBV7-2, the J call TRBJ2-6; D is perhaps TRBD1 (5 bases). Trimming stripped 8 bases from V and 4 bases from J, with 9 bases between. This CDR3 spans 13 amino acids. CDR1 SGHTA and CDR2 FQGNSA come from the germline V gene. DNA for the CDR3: TGTGCCAGCCGAAGACAGGGGGCCAACGTCCTGACTTTC. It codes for CASRRQGANVLTF. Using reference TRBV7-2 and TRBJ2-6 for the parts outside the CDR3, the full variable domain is GAGVSQSPSNKVTEKGKDVELRCDPISGHTALYWYRQSLGQGLEFLIYFQGNSAPDKSGLPSDRFSAERTGGSVSTLTIQRTQQEDSAVYLCASRRQGANVLTFGAGSRLTVL.

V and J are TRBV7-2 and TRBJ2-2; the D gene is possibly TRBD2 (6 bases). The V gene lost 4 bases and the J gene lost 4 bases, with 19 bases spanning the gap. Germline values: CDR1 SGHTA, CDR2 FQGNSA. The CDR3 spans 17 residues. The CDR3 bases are TGTGCCAGCAGCTCACCCGGGATTTGGGGACTCACCGGGGAGCTGTTTTTT. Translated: CASSSPGIWGLTGELFF.

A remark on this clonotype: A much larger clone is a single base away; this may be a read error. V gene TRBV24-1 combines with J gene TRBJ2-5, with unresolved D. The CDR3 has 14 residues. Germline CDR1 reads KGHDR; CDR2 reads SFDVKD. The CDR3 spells CTTSDASSGETQYF. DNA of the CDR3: TGTACCACCAGTGATGCCAGCAGTGGGGAGACCCAGTACTTC.

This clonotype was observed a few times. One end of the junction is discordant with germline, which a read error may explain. CDR3 amino acids: CASSYDLRGYEQYF. The CDR3, as DNA: TGTGCCAGCAGTTACGATCTCAGGGGCTACGAGCAGTACTTC. The gene calls are TRBV10-3 and TRBJ2-7; maybe TRBD1 (6 bases). Germline loops: CDR1 ENHRY, CDR2 SYGVKD. The CDR3 is 14 amino acids.

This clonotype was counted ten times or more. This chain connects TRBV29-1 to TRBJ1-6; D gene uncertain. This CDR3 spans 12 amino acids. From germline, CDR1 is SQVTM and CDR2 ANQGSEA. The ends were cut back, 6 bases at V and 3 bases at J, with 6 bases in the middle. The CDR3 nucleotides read TGCAGCGTCCAGTTCTATAATTCACCCCTCCACTTT. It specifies CSVQFYNSPLHF.

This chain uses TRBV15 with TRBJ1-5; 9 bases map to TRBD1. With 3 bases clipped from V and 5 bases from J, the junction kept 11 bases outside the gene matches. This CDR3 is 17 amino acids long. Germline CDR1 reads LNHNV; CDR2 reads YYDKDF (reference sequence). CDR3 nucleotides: TGTGCCACCAGCAGTGAGTTTACGGGACAGGGCGATCAGCCCCAGCATTTT. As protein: CATSSEFTGQGDQPQHF.

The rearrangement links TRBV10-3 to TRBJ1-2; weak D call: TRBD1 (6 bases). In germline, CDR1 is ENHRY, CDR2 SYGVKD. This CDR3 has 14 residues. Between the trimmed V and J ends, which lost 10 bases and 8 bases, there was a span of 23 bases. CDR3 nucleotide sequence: TGTGCCAGCATCGACGGGGGGGGGGCGGGCGGCTACACCTTC. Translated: CASIDGGGAGGYTF.

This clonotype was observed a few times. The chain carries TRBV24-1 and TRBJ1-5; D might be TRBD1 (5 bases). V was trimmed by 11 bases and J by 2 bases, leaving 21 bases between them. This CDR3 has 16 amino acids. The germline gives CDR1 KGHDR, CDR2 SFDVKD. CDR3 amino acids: CASSKEQGGGNQPQHF. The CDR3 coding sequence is TGTGCCAGCTCAAAGGAGCAGGGCGGGGGCAATCAGCCCCAGCATTTT.

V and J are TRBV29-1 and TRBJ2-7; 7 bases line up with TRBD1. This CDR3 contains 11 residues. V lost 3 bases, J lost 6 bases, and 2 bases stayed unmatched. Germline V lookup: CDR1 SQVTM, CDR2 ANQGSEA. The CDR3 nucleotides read TGCAGCGTTGACAGGGGGTCCGAGCAGTACTTC. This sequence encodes CSVDRGSEQYF.

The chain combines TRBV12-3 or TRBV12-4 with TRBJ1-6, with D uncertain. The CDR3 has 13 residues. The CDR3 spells CAGDQPGRLPLHF. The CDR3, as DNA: TGTGCTGGAGATCAACCGGGGAGGTTACCCCTCCACTTT.

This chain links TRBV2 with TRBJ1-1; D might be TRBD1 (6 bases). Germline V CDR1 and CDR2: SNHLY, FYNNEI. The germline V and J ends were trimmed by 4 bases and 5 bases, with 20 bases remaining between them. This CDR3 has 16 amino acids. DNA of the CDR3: TGTGCCAGCAGTGCTAGTAACCCTTGGACAGTTACTGAAGCTTTCTTT. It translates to CASSASNPWTVTEAFF.

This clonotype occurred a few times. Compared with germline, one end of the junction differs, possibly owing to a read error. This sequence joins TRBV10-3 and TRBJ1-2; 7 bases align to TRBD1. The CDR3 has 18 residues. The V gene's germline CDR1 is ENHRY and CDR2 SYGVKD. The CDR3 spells CASSAGGGQSLLWAGYTF. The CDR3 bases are TGTGCCAGCAGTGCAGGAGGGGGACAGTCCCTCCTGTGGGCTGGCTACACCTTC.

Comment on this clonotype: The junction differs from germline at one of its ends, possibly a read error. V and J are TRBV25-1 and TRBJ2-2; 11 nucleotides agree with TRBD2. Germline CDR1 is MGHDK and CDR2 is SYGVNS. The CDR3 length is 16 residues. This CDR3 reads CASSLLLAGVSGELFF. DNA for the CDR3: TGCGCCAGCAGCTTACTACTAGCGGGAGTATCCGGGGAGCTGTTTTTT.

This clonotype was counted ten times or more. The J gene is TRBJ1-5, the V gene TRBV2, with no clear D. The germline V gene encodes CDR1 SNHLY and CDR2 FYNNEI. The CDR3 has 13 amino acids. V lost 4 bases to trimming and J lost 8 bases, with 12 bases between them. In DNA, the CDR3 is TGTGCCAGCAGTGTTGACCGGGAGAAGCCCCAGCATTTT. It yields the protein CASSVDREKPQHF.

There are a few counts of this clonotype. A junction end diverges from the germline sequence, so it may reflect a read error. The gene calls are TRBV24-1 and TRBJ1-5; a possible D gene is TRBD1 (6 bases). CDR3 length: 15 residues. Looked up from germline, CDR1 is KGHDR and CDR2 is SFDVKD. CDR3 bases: TGTGCCAGCAGTCGGGGACACCATAGCAATCAGCCCCAGCATTTT. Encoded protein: CASSRGHHSNQPQHF.

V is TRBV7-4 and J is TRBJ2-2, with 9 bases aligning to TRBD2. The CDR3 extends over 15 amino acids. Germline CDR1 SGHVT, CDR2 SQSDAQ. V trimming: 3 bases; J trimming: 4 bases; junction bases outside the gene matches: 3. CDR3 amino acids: CASSFHSGSTGELFF. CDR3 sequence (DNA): TGTGCCAGCAGCTTCCATAGCGGGAGCACCGGGGAGCTGTTTTTT.

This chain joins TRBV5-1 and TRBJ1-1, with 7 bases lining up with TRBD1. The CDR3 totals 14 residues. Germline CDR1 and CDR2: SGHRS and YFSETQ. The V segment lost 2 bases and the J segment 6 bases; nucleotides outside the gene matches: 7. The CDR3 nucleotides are TGCGCCAGCAGCTTCATACAGGGGAGGCCTGAAGCTTTCTTT. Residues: CASSFIQGRPEAFF.

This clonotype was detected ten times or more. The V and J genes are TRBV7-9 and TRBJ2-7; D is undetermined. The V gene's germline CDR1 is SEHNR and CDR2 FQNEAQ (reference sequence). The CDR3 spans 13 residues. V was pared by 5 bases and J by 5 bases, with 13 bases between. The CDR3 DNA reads TGTGCCAGCAGCCTGGGATCTCGTGACGAGCAGTACTTC. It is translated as CASSLGSRDEQYF.

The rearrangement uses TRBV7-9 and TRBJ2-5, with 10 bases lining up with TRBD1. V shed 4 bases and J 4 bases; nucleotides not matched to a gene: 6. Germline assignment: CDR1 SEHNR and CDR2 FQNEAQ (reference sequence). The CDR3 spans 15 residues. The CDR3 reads CASSSGTGVRETQYF. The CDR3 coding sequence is TGTGCCAGCAGCTCCGGGACAGGGGTCCGAGAGACCCAGTACTTC.

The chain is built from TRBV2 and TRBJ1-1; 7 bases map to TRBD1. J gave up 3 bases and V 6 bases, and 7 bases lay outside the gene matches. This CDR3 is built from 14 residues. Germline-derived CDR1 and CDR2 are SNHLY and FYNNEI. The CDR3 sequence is CASRTGTAHTEAFF. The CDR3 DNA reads TGTGCCAGCAGAACCGGGACAGCTCACACTGAAGCTTTCTTT. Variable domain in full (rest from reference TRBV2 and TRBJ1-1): EPEVTQTPSHQVTQMGQEVILRCVPISNHLYFYWYRQILGQKVEFLVSFYNNEISEKSEIFDDQFSVERPDGSNFTLKIRSTKLEDSAMYFCASRTGTAHTEAFFGQGTRLTVV.

The CDR3 bases are TGTGCCAGCATCAGAGGGGTAACTGAAGCTTTCTTT. Residues: CASIRGVTEAFF. This chain connects TRBV25-1 to TRBJ1-1, with D maybe TRBD1 (5 bases). The germline gives CDR1 MGHDK, CDR2 SYGVNS. The CDR3 sequence is 12 residues long. Deletions cut 7 bases from V and 5 bases from J, with 11 bases between.

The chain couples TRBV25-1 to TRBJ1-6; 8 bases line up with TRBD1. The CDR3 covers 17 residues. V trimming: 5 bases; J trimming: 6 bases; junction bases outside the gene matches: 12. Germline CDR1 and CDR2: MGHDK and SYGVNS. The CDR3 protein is CASSFGIQGARNSPLHF. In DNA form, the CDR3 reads TGTGCCAGCAGTTTTGGAATCCAGGGGGCGCGTAATTCACCCCTCCACTTT.

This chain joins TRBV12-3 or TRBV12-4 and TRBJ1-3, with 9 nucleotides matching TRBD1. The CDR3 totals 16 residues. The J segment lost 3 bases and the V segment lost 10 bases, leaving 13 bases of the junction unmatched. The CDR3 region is CATHYSTGGVGNTIYF. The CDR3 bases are TGTGCCACCCACTATTCGACAGGGGGAGTTGGAAACACCATATATTTT.